A single sample is the source of the 26 T cell receptor beta chains below, sequenced in a study of blood T cells in healthy people across ages (dated by TCRdb to about 2015). Libraries were made using 5' RACE. The second PCR ran for about 6 to 12 cycles and used a J-beta primer mix along with a sample-barcoded 5' primer. TCRdb redid the processing of the public reads, applying fastp at Q25 and MiXCR, and retained in-frame beta chains. Identical CDR3 proteins give one entry, which carries the most common genes and DNA. Counted in this sample were 1.5 million to 2 million distinct CDR3 sequences; roughly 43% of them appeared once. Clones ranked in the top ten supply under 25% of the sample. Sequenced material: blood. The receptors were sampled from a human donor in good health.

V is TRBV6-6 and J is TRBJ2-7; D not resolved. This CDR3 region has 14 residues. Per the germline V gene, CDR1 is MNHNY and CDR2 is SVGAGI (reference sequence). Trimming cost V 6 bases and J 1 base, with 13 bases left between them. This chain's CDR3 is CASSLSERSYEQYF. CDR3 coding DNA: TGTGCCAGCAGCCTAAGCGAGCGATCCTACGAGCAGTACTTC.

The chain links TRBV25-1 to TRBJ1-6; D is uncertain. The germline V gene has CDR1 MGHDK and CDR2 SYGVNS. This CDR3 region has 13 residues. With 5 bases removed from V and 15 bases from J, the gap between germline ends came to 17 bases. The CDR3 reads CASSKLGKQVLHF. The DNA for the CDR3 is TGTGCCAGCAGTAAATTAGGCAAACAAGTCCTCCACTTT.

V and J are TRBV6-2 or TRBV6-3 and TRBJ2-5; 10 bases line up with TRBD1. The DNA end favors TRBJ2-7, so the J call may be wrong. Germline V gene sequence: CDR1 MNHEY, CDR2 SVGEGT. CDR3 length equals 16 residues. The CDR3 DNA reads TGTGCCAGCAGTTACTCCGAGACAGGGGGCGGCGACGAGCAGTACTTC. Translating gives CASSYSETGGGDEQYF.

The gene calls are TRBV5-6 and TRBJ1-1; 10 positions match TRBD1. V gave up 3 bases and J gave up 6 bases; unmatched junction bases: 5. CDR1 and CDR2 from the germline V gene are SGHDT and YYEEEE. The CDR3 totals 14 residues. CDR3 sequence (DNA): TGTGCCAGCAGCTGGGGGACAGGGGACGCTGAAGCTTTCTTT. Protein sequence: CASSWGTGDAEAFF. The whole variable domain, remainder taken from reference TRBV5-6 and TRBJ1-1, is DAGVTQSPTHLIKTRGQQVTLRCSPKSGHDTVSWYQQALGQGPQFIFQYYEEEERQRGNFPDRFSGHQFPNYSSELNVNALLLGDSALYLCASSWGTGDAEAFFGQGTRLTVV.

V is TRBV6-5 and J is TRBJ2-2, with D perhaps matching TRBD1 (6 bases). This CDR3 has 19 residues. Germline loops: CDR1 MNHEY, CDR2 SVGAGI. The ends were cut back, 0 bases at V and 1 base at J, with 18 bases in the middle. The CDR3 DNA reads TGTGCCAGCAGTTACTCGGTACCCCTCCGGGGACAGAACACCGGGGAGCTGTTTTTT. This encodes CASSYSVPLRGQNTGELFF.

This clonotype was observed a handful of times. The V call is TRBV29-1, the J call TRBJ2-5, with D possibly TRBD1 on 6 matching bases. V was pared by 5 bases and J by 1 base, with 14 bases between. CDR1 and CDR2 from the germline V gene are SQVTM and ANQGSEA. The CDR3 totals 14 residues. CDR3 sequence (DNA): TGCAGCGTTTACGCGGACAGACCCCAAGAGACCCAGTACTTC. Amino acids: CSVYADRPQETQYF.

This sequence joins TRBV10-3 and TRBJ2-6; the D gene could be TRBD1 or TRBD2 (5 bases each). The V and J ends lost 5 bases and 0 bases respectively, with 17 bases between them. In germline, CDR1 is ENHRY, CDR2 SYGVKD. The CDR3 is 18 residues long. CDR3 protein: CAISSTRGLSSGANVLTF. The CDR3 nucleotides read TGTGCCATCAGTTCCACCCGGGGCCTAAGCTCTGGGGCCAACGTCCTGACTTTC.

This clonotype was recorded only once. This chain uses TRBV9 with TRBJ2-1, with 11 bases identical to TRBD1. Germline V gene sequence: CDR1 SGDLS, CDR2 YYNGEE. The CDR3 runs 14 residues. V dropped 3 bases and J dropped 10; count of bases not matched to a gene: 6. CDR3 sequence: CASSARTGGDEQFF. The CDR3, as DNA: TGTGCCAGCAGCGCTAGGACAGGGGGCGACGAGCAGTTCTTC.

This sequence joins TRBV12-3 or TRBV12-4 and TRBJ2-1, with TRBD1 as a possible D gene (6 bases). The CDR3 sequence is 14 residues long. With 8 bases removed from V and 0 bases from J, the gap between germline ends came to 11 bases. The CDR3 DNA is TGTGCCAGCCAAAGGGGGTCCTCCTACAATGAGCAGTTCTTC. The encoded protein is CASQRGSSYNEQFF.

V is TRBV4-3 and J is TRBJ2-6, with D tentatively TRBD1 (6 bases). Germline assignment: CDR1 LGHNA and CDR2 YSLEER. The CDR3 is 19 residues long. V was trimmed by 0 bases and J by 1 base, leaving 16 bases between them. The CDR3 sequence is CASSQDPPGARSGANVLTF. CDR3 nucleotide sequence: TGCGCCAGCAGCCAAGATCCCCCAGGGGCAAGGTCTGGGGCCAACGTCCTGACTTTC.

The chain links TRBV5-1 to TRBJ2-1; D gene unclear. Germline V gives CDR1 SGHRS, CDR2 YFSETQ. The CDR3 length is 14 residues. V dropped 4 bases and J dropped 7 bases, with 15 bases sitting between them. In DNA form, the CDR3 reads TGCGCCAGCAGCAGCCTTGGCGGCAAGAATGAGCAGTTCTTC. It translates to CASSSLGGKNEQFF.

The rearrangement joins TRBV29-1 to TRBJ2-5, with D perhaps matching TRBD1 or TRBD2 (6 bases each). Looked up from germline, CDR1 is SQVTM and CDR2 is ANQGSEA. The CDR3 runs 13 residues. V lost 3 bases and J 5 bases, leaving 13 bases between the germline ends. The CDR3 sequence: CSVDFGGTETQYF. The CDR3, as DNA: TGCAGCGTTGATTTCGGGGGCACGGAGACCCAGTACTTC.

In its sample, this clonotype was seen a few times. V gene TRBV6-2 or TRBV6-3 combines with J gene TRBJ1-1; 7 positions match TRBD1. The length of the CDR3 is 15 residues. With 4 bases clipped from V and 1 base from J, the junction kept 6 bases outside the gene matches. Per germline, CDR1 MNHEY and CDR2 SVGEGT. The CDR3 nucleotides read TGTGCCAGCAGTTTGGAGGGGGCAGCGAACACTGAAGCTTTCTTT. Amino acids: CASSLEGAANTEAFF.

The rearrangement links TRBV10-3 to TRBJ2-3; tentatively, D is TRBD2 (5 bases). The CDR3 consists of 13 residues. Germline-derived CDR1 and CDR2 are ENHRY and SYGVKD. Trimming shortened V by 6 bases and J by 4 bases, and 11 bases separated the two germline ends. The CDR3 protein is CAIRLEASDTQYF. For the CDR3, the DNA is TGTGCCATCAGACTAGAAGCATCAGATACGCAGTATTTT.

The rearrangement links TRBV3-1 to TRBJ2-1; 7 bases are a match to TRBD1. V was pared by 4 bases and J by 7 bases, with 10 bases of the junction left unmatched. The germline gives CDR1 LGHDT, CDR2 YNNKEL (reference sequence). This CDR3 spans 15 amino acids. CDR3 region: CASSLASGTVNEQFF. The CDR3 nucleotides read TGTGCCAGCAGCCTCGCCTCCGGGACAGTGAATGAGCAGTTCTTC.

This clonotype was detected only once. The junction shows a germline mismatch at one end, possibly a read error. The chain couples TRBV29-1 to TRBJ2-3; D is unresolved. Germline values: CDR1 SQVTM, CDR2 ANQGSEA. The CDR3 has 15 amino acids. The DNA for the CDR3 is TGCAACGTTGAGCGCCTGGATTGGAGCACAGATACGCAGTATTTT. Its translation is CNVERLDWSTDTQYF.

This clonotype was detected a few times. The chain links TRBV12-3 or TRBV12-4 to TRBJ2-1; D assignment may be TRBD1 or TRBD2 (5 bases each). This CDR3 has 16 amino acids. V was cut by 3 bases and J by 5 bases, with 17 bases left in between. DNA of the CDR3: TGTGCCAGCAGTTTTCTCGCCGGGGCTACCCACAATGAGCAGTTCTTC. This translates into CASSFLAGATHNEQFF.

The chain uses TRBV5-6 and TRBJ1-5; D call uncertain. Germline V lookup: CDR1 SGHDT, CDR2 YYEEEE. This CDR3 comprises 18 residues. V was shortened by 2 bases and J by 0 bases, with 18 bases between the two germline ends. The CDR3 sequence is CASSFYRDLMYSNQPQHF. The CDR3 nucleotides are TGTGCCAGCAGCTTTTACCGGGATCTTATGTATAGCAATCAGCCCCAGCATTTT.

The CDR3 DNA reads TGTGCCAGCGAACGGACAGGCCAAGAGACCCAGTACTTC. Its protein is CASERTGQETQYF. The chain combines TRBV3-1 with TRBJ2-5; 7 nucleotides line up with TRBD1. Germline CDR1 is LGHDT and CDR2 is YNNKEL (reference sequence). This CDR3 region has 13 residues. J was trimmed by 1 base and V by 8 bases; bases with no gene match: 4.

This clonotype was seen at least ten times. The rearrangement joins TRBV9 to TRBJ1-2, with no clear D. The CDR3 covers 13 residues. The germline V gene encodes CDR1 SGDLS and CDR2 YYNGEE. Deletions cut 0 bases from V and 4 bases from J, with 7 bases between. The CDR3 is CASSVGGGYGYTF. The CDR3 DNA sequence: TGTGCCAGCAGCGTAGGAGGAGGCTATGGCTACACCTTC.

This clonotype was seen a few times. The CDR3 loop reads CSAHDRGDYGYTF. The DNA of the CDR3 is TGCAGTGCTCACGACAGGGGAGACTATGGCTACACCTTC. The chain joins TRBV20-1 to TRBJ1-2; 8 bases fit TRBD1. V lost 5 bases and J lost 3; bases outside the gene matches: 5. In germline, CDR1 is DFQATT, CDR2 SNEGSKA (reference sequence). CDR3 length: 13 amino acids.

This clonotype was seen many times. The gene calls are TRBV6-2 or TRBV6-3 and TRBJ2-7; D is undetermined. Germline CDR1 and CDR2: MNHEY and SVGEGT. Trimming shortened V by 5 bases and J by 0 bases, and 14 bases separated the two germline ends. CDR3 length: 15 amino acids. The DNA of the CDR3 is TGTGCCAGCAGTGCGTTCTTCGAATCCTCCTACGAGCAGTACTTC. Protein product: CASSAFFESSYEQYF.

The table lists this clonotype with a few counts. The J gene is TRBJ2-7, the V gene TRBV15, with 8 nucleotides matching TRBD1. The ends lost 11 bases at V and 0 bases at J; junction bases unmatched: 6. The CDR3 is 13 residues long. Germline CDR1 LNHNV, CDR2 YYDKDF (reference sequence). CDR3 coding DNA: TGTGCCGCGCGGGACAGGAGCTCCTACGAGCAGTACTTC. This codes for CAARDRSSYEQYF.

The chain combines TRBV12-3 or TRBV12-4 with TRBJ2-4, with 10 nucleotides matching TRBD1. After removal of 3 bases from V and 15 bases from J, the junction contained 14 bases not matched to a gene. The CDR3 consists of 15 residues. The CDR3 loop reads CASSFDRGPNYERYF. CDR3 nucleotide sequence: TGTGCCAGCAGTTTCGACAGGGGGCCCAACTACGAGCGGTACTTC.

The chain combines TRBV7-2 with TRBJ1-1, with 9 bases matching TRBD1. The CDR3 has 16 amino acids. V lost 1 base, J lost 6 bases, and 9 bases stayed unmatched. Germline assignment: CDR1 SGHTA and CDR2 FQGNSA. The CDR3 sequence: CASSLGAGTGRAEAFF. In DNA, the CDR3 is TGTGCCAGCAGCTTAGGCGCCGGGACAGGGAGGGCTGAAGCTTTCTTT. Complete variable domain (other parts from reference TRBV7-2 and TRBJ1-1): GAGVSQSPSNKVTEKGKDVELRCDPISGHTALYWYRQSLGQGLEFLIYFQGNSAPDKSGLPSDRFSAERTGGSVSTLTIQRTQQEDSAVYLCASSLGAGTGRAEAFFGQGTRLTVV.

The chain carries TRBV20-1 and TRBJ1-5; D unresolved. The CDR3 consists of 14 residues. The germline V gene has CDR1 DFQATT and CDR2 SNEGSKA (reference sequence). V gave up 5 bases and J gave up 1 base, with 12 bases separating them. This chain's CDR3 is CSALSGVSNQPQHF. Written as DNA, the CDR3 is TGCAGTGCTCTAAGCGGAGTGAGCAATCAGCCCCAGCATTTT.